This TCR beta chain is from a study of T cell repertoires in cytomegalovirus infection (dated by TCRdb to the late 2010s). Concerning the study at large: Donor HLA type was relevant to the analysis, because carriage of CMV infection together with the matching HLA type was indicated by public TCR beta signatures. The research as a whole found: The ex vivo response was dominated by HLA-C-restricted CMV-specific TCR beta clonotypes, and the single most frequent clonotype in two of eight donors was supplied by these HLA-C-restricted clonotypes. Cumulative frequency of public TCR beta family members discriminated carriers of CMV infection plus the relevant HLA type in this cohort and an independent 352-donor cohort.

The instrument given in TCRdb is Illumina HiSeq 1500. The public reads were run again by TCRdb, first through fastp at Q25 and then through MiXCR, and only productive beta chains were kept. One record per CDR3 amino acid sequence lists the most common genes and DNA. The sample records hundreds of thousands of distinct CDR3 sequences, 20% to 25% of which are singletons. The ten largest clones add up to 8% of the sample. About this clonotype: Which antigen it targets is not known. At one boundary the junction diverges from the germline segment, which might be a read error.

For CDR1 and CDR2, the germline V gene (reference sequence) lists SEHNR and FQNEAQ. Taken from cysteine to phenylalanine, the CDR3 has 11 residues. Only the CDR3 DNA stays, 33 bases, in frame from base 1. The specimen sequenced was CD8+ T cells from PBMCs. This clonotype was sampled from a human donor in good health (CMV status not recorded). Some clones in this sample may be carry-over from other donors' samples. The rearranged segments are TRBV7-9 and TRBJ1-1; TRBD1 is perhaps the D gene, given 5 matching bases. This receptor has the CDR3 CASSGDRESVF. The sequence in DNA is TGTGCCAGCAGCGGGGACCGCGAGTCGGTCTTT.